This T cell receptor (beta chain) appears in the sequencing data of a study of regulatory T cells in long-lasting Graves disease. As for the study in general: Persistent cases took antithyroid drugs over 5 years and stayed TSH receptor antibody positive.

CDR1 is MNHEY, CDR2 SMNVEV, per germline (reference sequence). There are 14 residues in the CDR3. V lost 2 bases and J lost 4, with 12 bases in between. Described time point: persistent/refractory GD, antithyroid drugs over 5 years with positive TRAb. Extracted RNA from PBMCs served as the source of the TCR library. The EDTA tubes were filled with around 8.1 milliliters of drawn peripheral blood. The study, taken as a whole, reports: Researchers reported studying only peripheral blood, not thyroid tissue.

Ten or more counts support this clonotype. Its cognate antigen is unknown. Arm-PCR of CDR3 regions with iRepertoire HTBI primers generated TCR beta libraries. TCRdb called the multiplex PCR reads again in MiXCR, with one record for every CDR3 protein. The sample lists about 400,000 distinct CDR3 sequences; 20% to 25% were seen once. The specimen was peripheral blood mononuclear cells (PBMCs), collected when the disease was refractory, from a patient treated with antithyroid drugs. The V gene is TRBV27, the J gene TRBJ2-7, with a possible D match to TRBD1 (6 bases). The TCR comes from a female donor with Graves disease. The CDR3 DNA sequence: TGTGCCAGCAGTTTAACAGGGATTTCTTACGAGCAGTACTTC. Translating gives CASSLTGISYEQYF.